This record concerns one TCR beta chain sequence. The antigen is not known. The same CDR3 also results from other DNA sequences found in this sample. The record originates from a study of CD8+ T cells in alopecia areata. Study as a whole: A 6-month period off drug followed tofacitinib, which lasted 6 to 18 months.

Overall study results and limits: When scalp samples are sequenced, resident alphabeta T cells of normal skin are also captured. Under tofacitinib, fewer expanded CD8+ clones appeared among the top 100 scalp clones.

The sample's treatment: oral pan-JAK inhibitor, 5-10 mg twice daily. Once RNA had been extracted, it was reverse transcribed into cDNA to act as the sequencing template. Measured with immunoSEQ multiplex PCR; TCRdb has only the in-frame clones, and not every one. This sample has 250,000 to 350,000 clones, with approximately 60% found just once. This CDR3 spans 13 amino acids. V lost 0 bases and J lost 4, with 7 bases in between. Germline assignment: CDR1 KGHSH and CDR2 LQKENI. The chain uses TRBV18 and TRBJ2-7; the D is unclear. The origin of this receptor is a human donor with alopecia areata. The sequenced sample was CD4+ T cells sorted from blood, obtained around week 54, from a patient treated with tofacitinib. The CDR3 region is CASSPPSSYEQYF. The CDR3, as DNA: TGTGCCAGCTCACCACCGAGTAGTTACGAGCAGTACTTC.